This T cell receptor (beta chain) was identified in a study of T cell changes during pregnancy in multiple sclerosis (dated by TCRdb to the late 2010s). At the level of the whole study: The study looked at changes in the T cell repertoire across pregnancy in women with multiple sclerosis.

On this clone: Its antigen is still unknown. No clone much larger than this one lies a single base away; base qualities are absent.

The CDR3 numbers 11 residues from cysteine through phenylalanine. The retained sequence is limited to the CDR3, 33 bases, with the frame set at the first base. As encoded in the germline V gene (reference sequence), CDR1 is DFQATT while CDR2 is SNEGSKA. V is cut back by 7 bases and J by 6 bases, with 0 bases in the junction unmatched. Libraries came from the immunoSEQ multiplex PCR assay. TCRdb stores this immuneACCESS table with in-frame sequences only. Part of the clones is absent; in the studies checked, under half of the shortfall reflects unresolved V genes, and no reason is known for the rest. This sample holds 45,000 or so clones; 95% to 96% were observed only once. 0.75% to 0.9% of the sample comes from the top ten.

Sample: peripheral blood, taken in the second trimester of pregnancy. This sequence originates from a female donor with multiple sclerosis, enrolled in a pregnancy study. Recombination connected TRBV20-1 to TRBJ2-3, and 11 junctional nucleotides match TRBD2. The DNA sequence is as follows: TGCAGTGGGACTAGCGGGGATACGCAGTATTTT. Its coded protein is CSGTSGDTQYF.